This T cell receptor (beta chain) stems from a study of T-cell reconstitution after alpha-beta-depleted transplantation in children. CDR3 size: 15 residues. The V end lost 4 bases, the J end lost 3 bases, and 15 bases lay between the germline ends. Germline V gene lookup returns CDR1 MDHEN and CDR2 SYDVKM. Regarding this clonotype: Its antigen is unidentified.

Unique molecular identifiers were incorporated into the prepared TCRbeta library. TCRdb recomputed calls from the PCR reads with MiXCR, one row per CDR3 protein. The table records around 500,000 distinct CDR3 sequences, 23% of them present only once. Study-wide results and caveats: After transplant, high TCRbeta diversity at day 60 in some patients arose from surviving recipient T cells and thymic progenitors. In patients about two months after transplant, alpha-beta T cells reportedly arose from several hundred expanded graft clones.

This receptor was obtained from a boy under two years old who had a stem cell transplant for acute myeloid leukemia, so the T cells may come from the graft donor. V and J are TRBV28 and TRBJ1-2, with D possibly matching TRBD1 (5 bases). This sample comprised PBMCs, mostly from graft donor cells, obtained 360 days after TCRalphabeta/CD19-depleted stem cell transplant. This CDR3 is CASSSPSGPDYGYTF. For the CDR3, the DNA is TGTGCCAGCAGTTCCCCTTCGGGACCTGACTATGGCTACACCTTC.